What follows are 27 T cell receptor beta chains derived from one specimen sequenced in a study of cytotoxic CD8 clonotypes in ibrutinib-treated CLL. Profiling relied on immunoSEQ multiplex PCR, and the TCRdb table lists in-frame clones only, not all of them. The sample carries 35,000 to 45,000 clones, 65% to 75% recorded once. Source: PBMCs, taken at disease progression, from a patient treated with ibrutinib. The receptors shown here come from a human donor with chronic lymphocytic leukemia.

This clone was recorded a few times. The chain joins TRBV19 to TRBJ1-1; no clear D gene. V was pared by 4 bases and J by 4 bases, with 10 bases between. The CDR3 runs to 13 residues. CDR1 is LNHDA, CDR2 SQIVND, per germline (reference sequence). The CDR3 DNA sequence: TGTGCCAGTAGTACCTACTCCGGCACTGAAGCTTTCTTT. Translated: CASSTYSGTEAFF. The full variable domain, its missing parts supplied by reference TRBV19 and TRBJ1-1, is DGGITQSPKYLFRKEGQNVTLSCEQNLNHDAMYWYRQDPGQGLRLIYYSQIVNDFQKGDIAEGYSVSREKKESFPLTVTSAQKNPTAFYLCASSTYSGTEAFFGQGTRLTVV.

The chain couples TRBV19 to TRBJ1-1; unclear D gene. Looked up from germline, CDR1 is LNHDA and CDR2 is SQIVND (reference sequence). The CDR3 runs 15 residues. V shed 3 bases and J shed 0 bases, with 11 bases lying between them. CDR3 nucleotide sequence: TGTGCCAGTAGTATTTCCGGGCAGCTGAACACTGAAGCTTTCTTT. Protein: CASSISGQLNTEAFF.

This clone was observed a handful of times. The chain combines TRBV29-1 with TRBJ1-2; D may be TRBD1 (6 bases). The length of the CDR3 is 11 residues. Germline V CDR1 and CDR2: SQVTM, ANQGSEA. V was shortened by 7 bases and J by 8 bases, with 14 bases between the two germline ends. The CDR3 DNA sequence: TGCAGCGGAGGGGGGAGCTGGGGCTACACCTTC. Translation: CSGGGSWGYTF. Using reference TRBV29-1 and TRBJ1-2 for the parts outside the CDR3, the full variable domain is SAVISQKPSRDICQRGTSLTIQCQVDSQVTMMFWYRQQPGQSLTLIATANQGSEATYESGFVIDKFPISRPNLTFSTLTVSNMSPEDSSIYLCSGGGSWGYTFGSGTRLTVV.

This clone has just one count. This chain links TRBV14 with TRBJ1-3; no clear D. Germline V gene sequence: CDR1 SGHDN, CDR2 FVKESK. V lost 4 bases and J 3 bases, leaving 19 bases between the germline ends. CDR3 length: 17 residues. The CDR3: CASSPSQGAPIGNTIYF. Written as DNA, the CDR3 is TGTGCCAGCAGCCCTTCACAAGGAGCACCGATTGGAAACACCATATATTTT.

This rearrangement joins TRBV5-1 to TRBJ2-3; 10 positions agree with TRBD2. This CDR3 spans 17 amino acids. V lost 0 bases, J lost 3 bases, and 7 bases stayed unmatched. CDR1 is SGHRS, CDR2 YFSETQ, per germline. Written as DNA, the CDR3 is TGCGCCAGCAGCTTGGCCGATCTAGCGGGGGAAACAGATACGCAGTATTTT. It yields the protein CASSLADLAGETDTQYF.

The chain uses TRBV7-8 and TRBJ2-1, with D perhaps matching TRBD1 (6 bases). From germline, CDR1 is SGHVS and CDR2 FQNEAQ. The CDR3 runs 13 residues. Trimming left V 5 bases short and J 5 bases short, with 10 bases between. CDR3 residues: CASSRGINNEQFF. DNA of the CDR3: TGTGCCAGCAGCAGGGGGATTAACAATGAGCAGTTCTTC.

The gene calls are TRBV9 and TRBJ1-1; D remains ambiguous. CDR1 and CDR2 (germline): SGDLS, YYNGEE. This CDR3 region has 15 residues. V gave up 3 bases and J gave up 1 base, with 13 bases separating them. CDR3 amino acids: CASSGGSTGNTEAFF. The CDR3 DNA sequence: TGTGCCAGCAGCGGAGGATCGACGGGGAACACTGAAGCTTTCTTT.

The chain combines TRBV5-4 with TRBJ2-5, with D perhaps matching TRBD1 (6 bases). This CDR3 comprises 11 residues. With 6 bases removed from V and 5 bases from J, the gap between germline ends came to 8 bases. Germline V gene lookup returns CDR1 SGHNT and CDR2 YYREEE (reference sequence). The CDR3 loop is CASTQGETQYF. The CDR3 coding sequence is TGTGCCAGCACCCAGGGGGAGACCCAGTACTTC.

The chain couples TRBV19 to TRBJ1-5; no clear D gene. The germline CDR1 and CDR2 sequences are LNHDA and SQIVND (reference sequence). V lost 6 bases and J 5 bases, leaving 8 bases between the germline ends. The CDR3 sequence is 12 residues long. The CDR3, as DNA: TGTGCCAGTAGCTATATAGATCAGCCCCAGCATTTT. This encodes CASSYIDQPQHF.

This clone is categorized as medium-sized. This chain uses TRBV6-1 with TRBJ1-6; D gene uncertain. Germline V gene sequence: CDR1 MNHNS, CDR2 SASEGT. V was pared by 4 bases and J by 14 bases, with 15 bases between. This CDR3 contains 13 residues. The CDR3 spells CASSVEQLLALHF. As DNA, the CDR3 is TGTGCCAGCAGTGTCGAGCAGCTCTTGGCCCTCCACTTT.

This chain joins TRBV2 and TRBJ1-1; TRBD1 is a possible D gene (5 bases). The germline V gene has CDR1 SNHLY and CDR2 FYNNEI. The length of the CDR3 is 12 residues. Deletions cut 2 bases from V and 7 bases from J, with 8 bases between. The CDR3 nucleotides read TGTGCCAGCAGTGAACAGACAGATGAAGCTTTCTTT. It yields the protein CASSEQTDEAFF.

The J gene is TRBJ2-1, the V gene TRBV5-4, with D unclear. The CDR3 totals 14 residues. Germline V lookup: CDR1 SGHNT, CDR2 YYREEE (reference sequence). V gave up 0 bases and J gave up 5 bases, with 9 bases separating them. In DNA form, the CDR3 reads TGTGCCAGCAGCTTGGCCTCTCAAAACAATGAGCAGTTCTTC. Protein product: CASSLASQNNEQFF.

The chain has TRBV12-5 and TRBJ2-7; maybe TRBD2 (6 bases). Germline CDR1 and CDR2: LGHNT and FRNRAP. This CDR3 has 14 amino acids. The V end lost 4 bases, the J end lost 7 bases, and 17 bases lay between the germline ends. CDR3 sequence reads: CASGSGVLGGEQYF. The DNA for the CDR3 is TGTGCTAGTGGTTCGGGGGTCCTCGGAGGGGAGCAGTACTTC.

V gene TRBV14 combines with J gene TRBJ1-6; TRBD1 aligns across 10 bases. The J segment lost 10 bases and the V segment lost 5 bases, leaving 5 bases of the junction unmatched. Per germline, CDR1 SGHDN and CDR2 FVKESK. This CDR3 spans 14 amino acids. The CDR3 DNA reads TGTGCCAGCAGCTGGACAGGGGGATCGTCACCCCTCCACTTT. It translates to CASSWTGGSSPLHF.

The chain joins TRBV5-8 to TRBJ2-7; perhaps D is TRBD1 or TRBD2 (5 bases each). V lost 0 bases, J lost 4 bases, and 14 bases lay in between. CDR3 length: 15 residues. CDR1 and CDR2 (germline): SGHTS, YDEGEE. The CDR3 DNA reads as TGTGCCAGCAGCTTGGCCGGGGCAGTTCGGTACGAGCAGTACTTC. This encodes CASSLAGAVRYEQYF.

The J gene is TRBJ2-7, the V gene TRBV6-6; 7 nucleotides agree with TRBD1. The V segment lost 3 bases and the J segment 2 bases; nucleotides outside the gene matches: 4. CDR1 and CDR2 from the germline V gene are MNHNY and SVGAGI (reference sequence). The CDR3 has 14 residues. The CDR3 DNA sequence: TGTGCCAGCAGTTATCGCCAGGGGGCCTACGAGCAGTACTTC. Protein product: CASSYRQGAYEQYF.

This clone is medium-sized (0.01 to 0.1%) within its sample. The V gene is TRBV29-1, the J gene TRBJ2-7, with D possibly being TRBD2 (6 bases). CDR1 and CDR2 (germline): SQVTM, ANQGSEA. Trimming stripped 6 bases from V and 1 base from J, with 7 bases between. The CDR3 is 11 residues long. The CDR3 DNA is TGCAGCGTCGGGGGATCCTACGAGCAGTACTTC. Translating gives CSVGGSYEQYF.

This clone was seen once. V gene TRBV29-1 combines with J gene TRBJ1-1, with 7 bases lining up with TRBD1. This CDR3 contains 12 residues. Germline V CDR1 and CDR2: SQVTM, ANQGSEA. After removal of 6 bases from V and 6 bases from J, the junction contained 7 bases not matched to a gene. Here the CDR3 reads CSVHTGVSEAFF. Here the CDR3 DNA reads TGCAGCGTGCACACAGGGGTCTCTGAAGCTTTCTTT. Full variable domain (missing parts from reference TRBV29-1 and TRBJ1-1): SAVISQKPSRDICQRGTSLTIQCQVDSQVTMMFWYRQQPGQSLTLIATANQGSEATYESGFVIDKFPISRPNLTFSTLTVSNMSPEDSSIYLCSVHTGVSEAFFGQGTRLTVV.

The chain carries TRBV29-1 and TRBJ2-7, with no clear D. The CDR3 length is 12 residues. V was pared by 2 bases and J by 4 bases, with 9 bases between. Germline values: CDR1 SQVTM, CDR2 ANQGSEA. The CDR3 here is CSVESPTYEQYF. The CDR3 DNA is TGCAGCGTTGAATCCCCGACGTACGAGCAGTACTTC.

The CDR3 spells CASSGASGFKETQYF. The CDR3 DNA reads as TGTGCCAGTAGTGGCGCTAGCGGCTTTAAAGAGACCCAGTACTTC. The gene calls are TRBV19 and TRBJ2-5; 7 nucleotides align to TRBD2. From germline, CDR1 is LNHDA and CDR2 SQIVND (reference sequence). V shed 5 bases, J shed 3 bases, and the junction held 9 bases outside the gene matches. This CDR3 region has 15 residues.

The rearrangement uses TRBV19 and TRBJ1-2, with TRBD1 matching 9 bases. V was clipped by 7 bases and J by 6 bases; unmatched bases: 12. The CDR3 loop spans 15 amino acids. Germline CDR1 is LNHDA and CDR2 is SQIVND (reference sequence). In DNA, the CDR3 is TGTGCCAGTACCGCTCTCCGGACAGGGGAGGATGGCTACACCTTC. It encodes CASTALRTGEDGYTF.

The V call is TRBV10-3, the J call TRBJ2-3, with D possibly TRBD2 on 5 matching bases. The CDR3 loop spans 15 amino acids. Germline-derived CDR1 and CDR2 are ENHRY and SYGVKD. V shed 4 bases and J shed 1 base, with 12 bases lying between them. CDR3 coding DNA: TGTGCCATCAGTGCCGGGATTTCAGGCACAGATACGCAGTATTTT. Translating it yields CAISAGISGTDTQYF.

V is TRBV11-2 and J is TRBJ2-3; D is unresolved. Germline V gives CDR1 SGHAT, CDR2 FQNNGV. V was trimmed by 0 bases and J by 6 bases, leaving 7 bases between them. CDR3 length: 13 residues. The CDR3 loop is CASSLDLGDTQYF. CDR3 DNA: TGTGCCAGCAGCTTAGATCTAGGGGATACGCAGTATTTT.

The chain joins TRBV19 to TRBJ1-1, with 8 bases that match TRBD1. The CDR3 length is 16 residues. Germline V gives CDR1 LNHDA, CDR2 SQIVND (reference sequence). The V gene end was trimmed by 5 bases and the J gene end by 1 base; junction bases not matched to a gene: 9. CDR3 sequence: CASSPGTGRGNTEAFF. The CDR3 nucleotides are TGTGCCAGTAGTCCCGGGACAGGAAGAGGGAACACTGAAGCTTTCTTT.

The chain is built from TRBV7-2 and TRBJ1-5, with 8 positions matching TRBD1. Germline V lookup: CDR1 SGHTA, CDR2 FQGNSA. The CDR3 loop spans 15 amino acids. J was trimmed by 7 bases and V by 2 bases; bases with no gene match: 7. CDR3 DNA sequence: TGTGCCAGCAGCTTAACAGGGGGAGGGGACCAGCCCCAGCATTTT. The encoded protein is CASSLTGGGDQPQHF.

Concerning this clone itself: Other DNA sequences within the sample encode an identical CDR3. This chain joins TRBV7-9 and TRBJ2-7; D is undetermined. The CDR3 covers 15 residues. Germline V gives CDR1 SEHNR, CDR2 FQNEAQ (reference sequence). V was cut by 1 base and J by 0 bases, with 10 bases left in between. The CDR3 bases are TGTGCCAGCAGCTTAGGTGTCAGCTCCTCCTACGAGCAGTACTTC. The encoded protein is CASSLGVSSSYEQYF.

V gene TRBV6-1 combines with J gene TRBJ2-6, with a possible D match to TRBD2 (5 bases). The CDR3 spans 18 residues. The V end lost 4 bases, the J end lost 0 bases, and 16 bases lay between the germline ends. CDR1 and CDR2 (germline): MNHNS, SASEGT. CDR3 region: CASSARLPLSSGANVLTF. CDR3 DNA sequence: TGTGCCAGCAGTGCCCGACTACCCCTGAGCTCTGGGGCCAACGTCCTGACTTTC.